Below are 15 T cell receptor beta chains sequenced from a single sample in a study of T-cell memory formation after mild COVID-19. TCRdb reprocessed the 5' RACE reads with MiXCR, giving one entry per CDR3 protein. Of 110,000 or so distinct CDR3 sequences listed, around a fifth are singletons. Sequenced sample: PBMCs or a T cell subset sorted from them (not recorded which). The receptors derive from a man aged 18 to 29 who had mild COVID-19 (a few samples of this study predate the infection). Cell type and time point are not known.

This clonotype occurred a few times. The chain has TRBV5-1 and TRBJ1-2; D gene ambiguous. The length of the CDR3 is 14 residues. Germline CDR1 and CDR2: SGHRS and YFSETQ. V was clipped by 1 base and J by 4 bases, with 11 bases between them. The chain's CDR3 is CASSLPRSSYGYTF. CDR3 DNA sequence: TGCGCCAGCAGCTTGCCCAGAAGCTCCTATGGCTACACCTTC.

This rearrangement joins TRBV30 to TRBJ2-7, with 8 bases that match TRBD1. The germline V gene encodes CDR1 GTSNPN and CDR2 SVGIG (reference sequence). J gave up 6 bases and V 3 bases, and 13 bases lay outside the gene matches. This CDR3 comprises 15 residues. The CDR3 sequence is CAWRGGDRGLPEQYF. In DNA form, the CDR3 reads TGTGCCTGGAGAGGTGGAGACAGGGGACTCCCCGAGCAGTACTTC.

This clonotype appeared a few times. CDR3 sequence: CASGESSYNSPLHF. CDR3 nucleotide sequence: TGTGCCAGCGGGGAAAGCTCCTATAATTCACCCCTCCACTTT. The chain links TRBV28 to TRBJ1-6; D not resolved. Germline CDR1 is MDHEN and CDR2 is SYDVKM. V lost 8 bases and J lost 0, with 8 bases in between. CDR3 length equals 14 residues.

The chain joins TRBV6-2 or TRBV6-3 to TRBJ2-7, with a possible D match to TRBD2 (5 bases). Trimming took 6 bases from V and 1 from J, leaving 16 bases between them. This CDR3 comprises 15 residues. Looked up from germline, CDR1 is MNHEY and CDR2 is SVGEGT. The CDR3 nucleotides are TGTGCCAGCAGCCCGGGGTATAGTCATTCCTACGAGCAGTACGTC. This gives the protein CASSPGYSHSYEQYV.

This clonotype occurred a few times. The chain joins TRBV19 to TRBJ1-5; D gene ambiguous. V lost 9 bases and J 0 bases, leaving 15 bases between the germline ends. The CDR3 covers 15 residues. The germline V gene has CDR1 LNHDA and CDR2 SQIVND (reference sequence). For the CDR3, the DNA is TGTGCCAGCACCTGGGATTCTTATAGCAATCAGCCCCAGCATTTT. Amino acids: CASTWDSYSNQPQHF.

The chain has TRBV7-9 and TRBJ1-1, with 8 bases aligning to TRBD1. The germline V gene encodes CDR1 SEHNR and CDR2 FQNEAQ (reference sequence). The CDR3 sequence is 14 residues long. V gave up 4 bases and J gave up 4 bases; unmatched junction bases: 5. The CDR3 bases are TGTGCCAGCAGCTCTGGAGGACAGGGCACTGAAGCTTTCTTT. Translating gives CASSSGGQGTEAFF.

This sequence joins TRBV7-6 and TRBJ1-6; D is uncertain. Germline V lookup: CDR1 SGHVS, CDR2 FNYEAQ. This CDR3 region has 13 residues. Trimming pared 2 bases from V and 8 bases from J, leaving 7 bases between. CDR3 nucleotide sequence: TGTGCCAGCAGCTTATCCGGGGATTCACCCCTCCACTTT. As protein: CASSLSGDSPLHF.

The chain uses TRBV10-3 and TRBJ2-3; no definite D call. The CDR3 consists of 12 residues. The germline V and J ends were trimmed by 7 bases and 4 bases, with 9 bases remaining between them. From germline, CDR1 is ENHRY and CDR2 SYGVKD. The CDR3 loop reads CAITIPPDTQYF. CDR3 sequence (DNA): TGTGCCATCACTATCCCTCCAGATACGCAGTATTTT.

V and J are TRBV7-7 and TRBJ2-5; no firm D call. The CDR3 sequence is 13 residues long. Trimming cost V 5 bases and J 2 bases, with 9 bases left between them. Germline CDR1 SSHAT, CDR2 FNYEAQ (reference sequence). The CDR3 is CASSRHRQETQYF. CDR3 nucleotides: TGTGCCAGCAGCCGTCACAGACAAGAGACCCAGTACTTC.

This clonotype was recorded once. The J gene is TRBJ2-1, the V gene TRBV6-2 or TRBV6-3; 13 bases are a match to TRBD2. V lost 0 bases and J lost 2; bases outside the gene matches: 13. CDR1 and CDR2 from the germline V gene are MNHEY and SVGEGT. This CDR3 is 21 amino acids long. CDR3: CASSYSIAPLAGGPTYNEQFF. The DNA for the CDR3 is TGTGCCAGCAGTTACTCGATAGCCCCACTAGCGGGGGGGCCTACCTACAATGAGCAGTTCTTC.

The chain links TRBV20-1 to TRBJ1-6; D is unresolved. Germline-derived CDR1 and CDR2 are DFQATT and SNEGSKA (reference sequence). CDR3 length equals 15 residues. The V and J ends lost 0 bases and 7 bases respectively, with 13 bases between them. CDR3 residues: CSARDEQNYNSPLHF. The CDR3 DNA sequence: TGCAGTGCTAGAGACGAACAGAATTACAATTCACCCCTCCACTTT.

This clonotype has more than one count but fewer than ten. The chain carries TRBV5-1 and TRBJ1-1; D is uncertain. There are 15 residues in the CDR3. CDR1 is SGHRS, CDR2 YFSETQ, per germline. V lost 3 bases to trimming and J lost 3 bases, with 15 bases between them. The CDR3 is CASSSAISVDTEAFF. As DNA, the CDR3 is TGCGCCAGCAGCTCGGCCATCTCGGTGGACACTGAAGCTTTCTTT.

The chain carries TRBV12-3 or TRBV12-4 and TRBJ1-3, with a tentative D call TRBD1 (6 bases). The CDR3 sequence is 15 residues long. Trimming left V 7 bases short and J 4 bases short, with 17 bases between. The CDR3 loop is CASTPLGQGGNTIYF. CDR3 sequence (DNA): TGTGCCAGCACCCCCCTGGGGCAGGGGGGAAACACCATATATTTT.

This clonotype was counted once. The chain carries TRBV7-9 and TRBJ2-7; 7 nucleotides align to TRBD1. This CDR3 is 15 amino acids long. CDR1 is SEHNR, CDR2 FQNEAQ, per germline (reference sequence). V gave up 5 bases and J gave up 6 bases; unmatched junction bases: 13. CDR3 in amino acids: CASSIGYGTVGEQYF. CDR3 in DNA: TGTGCCAGCAGCATAGGGTACGGGACAGTTGGCGAGCAGTACTTC.

This clonotype has more than one count but fewer than ten. The chain has TRBV7-8 and TRBJ2-7; D uncertain. Germline CDR1 SGHVS, CDR2 FQNEAQ. Deletions cut 5 bases from V and 5 bases from J, with 13 bases between. The CDR3 covers 13 residues. The CDR3 loop reads CASSVEVPHEQYF. CDR3 coding DNA: TGTGCCAGCAGCGTAGAAGTCCCCCACGAGCAGTACTTC.